This T cell receptor beta chain was observed in a study of tumor-infiltrating lymphocytes in primary liver carcinoma (dated by TCRdb to the late 2010s). For the wider study: Of the five patients, three men and two women aged 30 to 69 years, four had hepatocellular carcinoma and one had combined HCC and intrahepatic cholangiocarcinoma. Tumors of the five patients were stage T1-T3 N0M0 with maximum diameters of roughly 4.2 to 11 cm. Roughly 3.5 to 7.5 million productive TCRbeta reads were obtained per sample, and no significant difference in read depth was found between tissue types. For each liver tumor, the study sampled five regions along with adjacent normal tissue and blood, and applied TCRbeta repertoire sequencing, expression microarrays and whole-exome sequencing. A total of approximately 35 specimens from 5 patients, comprising some 25 tumor regions, 5 adjacent noncancerous liver tissues and 5 peripheral blood samples, were covered by TCRbeta repertoire sequencing. To link TCRbeta repertoire diversity with the local molecular phenotype, the approximately 27 tumor region samples were profiled using Agilent mRNA microarrays. Reproducibility between technical replicate repertoires was high, with correlation coefficients above 0.95 and mean shared-clone rates roughly 0.91.

Total RNA and DNA were co-extracted without cell sorting from around 20-30 mg of bulk tissue using the AllPrep DNA/RNA mini kit. Between November 2015 and March 2016, several patients in China with histopathologically diagnosed primary liver carcinoma had surgical resection. Chronic HBV infection was present in the patients, and the patients were treatment-naive at sampling. Five spatially separated regions were sampled from each tumor: the superior, inferior, left-lateral and right-lateral poles, plus the tumor centre. Histological examination found more than 75% viable tumor cells in every tumor sample. Fresh tumor and adjacent tissue pieces were bisected, with one half stored in RNAlater at -80 degrees C and the other half sent for histology. Concerning this clonotype: Which antigen it targets is not known. Per-nucleotide qualities are absent, and no much larger clonotype sits a single base away.

The CDR3 runs 14 amino acids, cysteine and phenylalanine included. Only the CDR3 DNA stays, 42 bases, in frame from base 1. CDR1 and CDR2, looked up from the germline V gene, are SQVTM and ANQGSEA. Compared with germline, V lacks 7 bases and J lacks 7 bases; bases without a gene match: 11. TCRbeta-specific cDNA was reverse-transcribed from around 0.45 ug total RNA using a constant-region primer and ProtoScript II reverse transcriptase. The TCRbeta libraries were prepared through three rounds of nested multiplex PCR following a slightly modified ARM-PCR procedure. The first two PCR rounds used multiplex TRBV1-TRBV30 forward primers with a Cbeta reverse primer, each for approximately 11 cycles. Sample barcodes and Illumina adapters were added in a final 25-cycle PCR using Deep VentR polymerase. Before sequencing, amplicons of 200-500 bp were purified from gel using a QIAquick gel extraction kit. TCRbeta amplicons were sequenced on an Illumina HiSeq 2500 with 250-bp paired-end reads. The study's processing was this. Quality trimming of reads was performed with Trimmomatic v0.33, and paired reads were merged with FLASH v1.2.11 so that full CDR3 sequences could be recovered. V, D and J germline segments were assigned to the rearranged TCRbeta sequences using MiGEC v1.2.1b. Clonotype statistics and Shannon-Wiener diversity indices were calculated with VDJtools v1.0.0. To reduce sampling bias, subsequent analyses other than the diversity analysis used only the 250 most abundant clonotypes in each sample. TCRdb's own reprocessing of the public reads used fastp at Q25 and MiXCR and kept productive beta chains. Every distinct CDR3 protein forms one entry, paired with its most common genes and DNA. V and J calls and clone size were set by TCRdb, not the authors. Here the sample has about 110,000 distinct CDR3 sequences; about four fifths occur a single time. Of the sample, around 21% is held by the ten largest clones.

Overall study results and their limits: Comparison of CD4+ and CD8+ T cell repertoires was precluded by the use of bulk unsorted samples. Because sequencing covered only the TCR beta chain and unpaired alpha chains were not captured, true repertoire diversity is likely underestimated. Compared with blood, tumors had a significantly larger share of the repertoire taken up by the top 250 clones (p = 0.039). Only four or five patients were included in the study, and the authors note that the findings should be validated in a larger study. Consistent with antigen-driven expansion, pairs of tumor regions showed higher repertoire overlap (mean about 36%) than either tumor-adjacent pairs (about 17%) or tumor-blood pairs (around 15%). Just about 8-25% of top clones turned up in all five regions of a tumor, which suggests spatial heterogeneity among tumor-infiltrating T cells.

This receptor chain uses TRBV29-1 and TRBJ2-3, with TRBD1 matching 10 junction bases. The source is a man aged 40-50 years with primary liver carcinoma and hepatitis B virus infection. The material sequenced was liver tumor tissue from sampling region 3. The cell subset or site label here, explained by the study, means: tumor region T3, left-lateral pole. In nucleotides, the sequence is TGCAGCGCCTCCGGGACAGGGGCGTCACATACGCAGTATTTT. This sequence encodes CSASGTGASHTQYF.